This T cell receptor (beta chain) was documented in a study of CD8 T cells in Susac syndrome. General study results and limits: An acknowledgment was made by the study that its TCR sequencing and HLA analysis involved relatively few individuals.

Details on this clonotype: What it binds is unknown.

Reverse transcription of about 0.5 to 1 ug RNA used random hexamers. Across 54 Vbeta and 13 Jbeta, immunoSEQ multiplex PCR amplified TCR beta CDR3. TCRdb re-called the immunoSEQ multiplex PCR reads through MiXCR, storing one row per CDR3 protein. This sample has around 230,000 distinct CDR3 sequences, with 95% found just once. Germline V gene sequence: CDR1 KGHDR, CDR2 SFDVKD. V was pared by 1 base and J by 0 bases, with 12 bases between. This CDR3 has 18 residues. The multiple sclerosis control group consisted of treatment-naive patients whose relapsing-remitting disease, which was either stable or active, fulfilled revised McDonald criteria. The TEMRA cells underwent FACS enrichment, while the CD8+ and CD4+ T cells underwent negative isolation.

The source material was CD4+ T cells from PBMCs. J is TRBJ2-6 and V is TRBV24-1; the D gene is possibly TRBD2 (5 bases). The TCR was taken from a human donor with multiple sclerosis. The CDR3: CATSDFGVLYSGANVLTF. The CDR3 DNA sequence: TGTGCCACCAGTGATTTCGGGGTCCTTTACTCTGGGGCCAACGTCCTGACTTTC.